Following are 5 T cell receptor beta chains from one sample sequenced in a study of Ad26.COV2.S vaccination and SARS-CoV-2 variants. Treatment in this sample: about 20 received Ad26.COV2.S at low or high dose, single or two shots; several received placebo; per-sample allocation not given. Samples analyzed were those drawn on day 63 after the first vaccine or placebo injection. TCRdb's table, derived via immunoSEQ multiplex PCR, lists solely in-frame clones and lacks some. The profile shows 400,000 to 500,000 clones, more than 75% of them singletons. This material consisted of peripheral blood, taken in a trial of Ad26.COV2.S vaccine versus placebo. The receptors were sampled from a person between 18 and 65 years old who received the Ad26.COV2.S COVID-19 vaccine or a placebo.

The chain couples TRBV5-1 to TRBJ1-5; TRBD1 is a possible D gene (5 bases). The CDR3 length is 12 residues. V was shortened by 4 bases and J by 8 bases, with 10 bases between the two germline ends. Germline lookup yields CDR1 SGHRS and CDR2 YFSETQ. CDR3: CASSPTGEPQHF. CDR3 DNA: TGCGCCAGCAGCCCTACGGGGGAGCCCCAGCATTTT. The variable domain in full, with the rest retrieved from reference TRBV5-1 and TRBJ1-5, is KAGVTQTPRYLIKTRGQQVTLSCSPISGHRSVSWYQQTPGQGLQFLFEYFSETQRNKGNFPGRFSGRQFSNSRSEMNVSTLELGDSALYLCASSPTGEPQHFGDGTRLSIL.

The chain joins TRBV14 to TRBJ1-2; TRBD1 is a possible D gene (6 bases). V lost 4 bases to trimming and J lost 1 base, with 7 bases between them. This CDR3 comprises 13 residues. In germline, CDR1 is SGHDN, CDR2 FVKESK. The CDR3 DNA sequence: TGTGCCAGCAGCCTGGGACATAACTATGGCTACACCTTC. Protein product: CASSLGHNYGYTF.

V and J are TRBV29-1 and TRBJ2-1, with 8 bases that match TRBD1. Germline V gene sequence: CDR1 SQVTM, CDR2 ANQGSEA. CDR3 length: 14 amino acids. The J segment lost 0 bases and the V segment lost 7 bases, leaving 5 bases of the junction unmatched. The DNA for the CDR3 is TGCAGCGGGCAGGACAGGGCCTCCTACAATGAGCAGTTCTTC. Protein sequence: CSGQDRASYNEQFF.

The chain has TRBV19 and TRBJ2-3, with 9 positions matching TRBD1. The CDR3 covers 15 residues. In germline, CDR1 is LNHDA, CDR2 SQIVND (reference sequence). The ends lost 5 bases at V and 6 bases at J; junction bases unmatched: 9. The CDR3 sequence: CASSARDRAGDTQYF. Here the CDR3 DNA reads TGTGCCAGTAGTGCCCGGGACAGGGCGGGGGATACGCAGTATTTT.

The chain has TRBV9 and TRBJ1-1; TRBD1 might be the D (6 bases). Germline V gene lookup returns CDR1 SGDLS and CDR2 YYNGEE. This CDR3 spans 14 amino acids. V was clipped by 4 bases and J by 0 bases, with 10 bases between them. This chain's CDR3 is CASSPGQLNTEAFF. The CDR3 DNA sequence: TGTGCCAGCAGCCCAGGACAGCTGAACACTGAAGCTTTCTTT.